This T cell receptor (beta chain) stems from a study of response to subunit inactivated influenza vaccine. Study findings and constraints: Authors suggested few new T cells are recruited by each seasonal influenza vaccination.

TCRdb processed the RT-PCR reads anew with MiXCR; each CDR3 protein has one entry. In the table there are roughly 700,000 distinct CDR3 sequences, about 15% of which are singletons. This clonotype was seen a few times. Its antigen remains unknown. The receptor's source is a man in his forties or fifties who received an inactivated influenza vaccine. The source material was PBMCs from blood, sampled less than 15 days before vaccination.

CDR3 amino acids: CASSSARGVSPLHF. CDR3 sequence (DNA): TGTGCCAGCAGCTCCGCGAGGGGGGTTTCACCCCTCCACTTT. The gene calls are TRBV5-6 and TRBJ1-6, with D perhaps matching TRBD1 (6 bases). The CDR3 sequence is 14 residues long. CDR1 and CDR2 (germline): SGHDT, YYEEEE. V was clipped by 3 bases and J by 9 bases, with 13 bases between them.